This T cell receptor beta chain stems from a study of blood T cell repertoires in COVID-19. This clone was recorded once. Sequenced by immunoSEQ multiplex PCR; TCRdb stores in-frame clones only, minus some. The sample has roughly 200,000 clones, roughly 80% seen once. The germline V gene has CDR1 MNHNY and CDR2 SVGAGI (reference sequence). V dropped 6 bases and J dropped 0; count of bases not matched to a gene: 5. This CDR3 is 16 amino acids long. The gene calls are TRBV6-6 and TRBJ1-1; 12 nucleotides align to TRBD1. The clonotype originates from a woman of 80 years or more with active or convalescent COVID-19. Sequenced material: peripheral blood. In DNA, the CDR3 is TGTGCCAGCAGCAGGGACAGGGGGCGGATGAACACTGAAGCTTTCTTT. The encoded protein is CASSRDRGRMNTEAFF.